The entry below describes one T cell receptor beta chain. Its antigen is unknown. RNA transcripts provided the source from which TCR beta CDR3 regions were amplified. Primed by the HTBI set, a first-round RT-PCR was run on the TCR CDR3. TCRdb re-derived calls from the multiplex PCR reads in MiXCR, one entry per CDR3 protein. The table lists more than 75,000 distinct CDR3 sequences, roughly 56% of them singletons. This entry belongs to a study of T cells in Graves' hyperthyroidism and ophthalmopathy. General study results and limits: Blood shared most expanded thyroid clonotypes above 0.001.

V shed 6 bases and J 2 bases; nucleotides not matched to a gene: 10. Germline CDR1 DFQATT, CDR2 SNEGSKA (reference sequence). This CDR3 has 15 amino acids. Those with hyperthyroidism were 18 to 65 years old, newly diagnosed, and ill for under 2 months. Exclusion of a patient resulted from uncontrolled infection, other autoimmune disease, pregnancy or lactation. This chain uses TRBV20-1 with TRBJ2-5; 9 nucleotides align to TRBD1. Sequencing used blood. This clonotype was obtained from a woman aged 40 to 55 with Graves' hyperthyroidism. Written as DNA, the CDR3 is TGCAGTGCCATTCCGGGACAGGGAGGACAAGAGACCCAGTACTTC. As protein: CSAIPGQGGQETQYF.